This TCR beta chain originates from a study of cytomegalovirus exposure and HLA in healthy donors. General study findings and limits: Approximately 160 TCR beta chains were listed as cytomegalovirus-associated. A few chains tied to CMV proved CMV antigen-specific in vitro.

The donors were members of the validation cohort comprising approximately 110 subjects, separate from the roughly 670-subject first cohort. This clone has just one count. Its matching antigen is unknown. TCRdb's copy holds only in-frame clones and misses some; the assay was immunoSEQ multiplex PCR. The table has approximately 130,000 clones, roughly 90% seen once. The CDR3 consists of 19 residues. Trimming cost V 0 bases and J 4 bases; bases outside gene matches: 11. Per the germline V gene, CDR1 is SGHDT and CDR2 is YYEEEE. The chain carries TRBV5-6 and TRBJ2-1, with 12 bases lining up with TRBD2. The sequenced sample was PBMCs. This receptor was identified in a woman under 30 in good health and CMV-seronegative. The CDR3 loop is CASSLGLAGGIVAYNEQFF. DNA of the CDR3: TGTGCCAGCAGCTTGGGGCTAGCGGGAGGGATAGTGGCTTACAATGAGCAGTTCTTC.